This TCR beta chain emerged from a study of beta chain features in type 1 diabetes. Study observations and caveats: Sequencing the cDNA could make cells with high TCR expression show up more than they should. Patients' naive, central memory and Treg TCRB repertoires seemed closer to one another than those of healthy donors.

Via CD45RO/CCR7/CD25/CD127/CD95/CD27, cells of the CD4+ naive, central memory, regulatory and stem cell-like memory subsets were sorted. Sorted populations were all over 98% pure. Comment on this clone: Its target is not known.

The authors reverse transcribed all of the isolated RNA, so sequencing captured expressed TCRB transcripts. Libraries were prepared by immunoSEQ multiplex PCR; TCRdb keeps only in-frame clonotypes and omits some of them. The table has hundreds of thousands of clones, roughly a sixth seen once; the top ten hold about 0.087%. Germline-derived CDR1 and CDR2 are MNHEY and SMNVEV (reference sequence). Trimming took 3 bases from V and 8 from J, leaving 14 bases between them. The CDR3 sequence is 14 residues long. This chain links TRBV27 with TRBJ1-3, with TRBD1 as a possible D gene (5 bases). The source material was naive CD4+ T cells from blood. This clonotype was obtained from a man younger than 35 in good health. CDR3 in amino acids: CASSLAREFHTIYF. The CDR3 DNA reads as TGTGCCAGCAGTTTGGCCAGGGAGTTCCACACCATATATTTT.